This record covers a single T cell receptor beta chain. The method was immunoSEQ multiplex PCR; TCRdb's version includes in-frame clones alone and lacks a portion of them. In the table there are tens of thousands of clones, roughly 82% of which are singletons. The source of the sample is a study of blood T cell repertoires in COVID-19. Across the study: The samples span acute and convalescent COVID-19 from the United States, Italy and Spain.

The length of the CDR3 is 14 residues. Germline V gives CDR1 LGHNT, CDR2 FRNRAP. The germline V and J ends were trimmed by 1 base and 8 bases, with 12 bases remaining between them. Sequenced sample: peripheral blood. The chain is built from TRBV12-5 and TRBJ2-1, with D tentatively TRBD2 (5 bases). This clonotype was obtained from a human donor in a cohort sampled during active COVID-19. The CDR3 sequence: CASGLDLATDEQFF. The CDR3 DNA sequence: TGTGCTAGTGGTTTGGATCTAGCTACCGATGAGCAGTTCTTC.